Listed below are T cell receptor beta chains from one sample, sequenced in a study of T cell repertoires in cytomegalovirus infection. TCRdb redid the calling of the reads with MiXCR, one entry per CDR3 protein. The data show around 180,000 distinct CDR3 sequences, about 20% seen once. The sample comprised PBMCs. The source is a human donor in good health (CMV status not recorded). Some clones in this sample may be carry-over from other donors' samples. Each CDR3 is given with its conserved first and last residue. A D gene is named only where the DNA matches it firmly. Size tells how often a clone was seen (once, few, many) or the class of an expanded clone, and some rows leave it out.

size	V	J	D	CDR3	DNA
few	TRBV10-3	TRBJ2-3	TRBD1	CAISESEGTGYTDTQYF	TGTGCCATCAGTGAGTCGGAGGGGACAGGGTACACAGATACGCAGTATTTT
many	TRBV12-3/TRBV12-4	TRBJ2-1	NA	CASSLATMGGEQFF	TGTGCCAGCAGTTTGGCCACTATGGGGGGAGAGCAGTTCTTC
many	TRBV7-3	TRBJ2-2	TRBD2	CASSSGGNTGELFF	TGTGCCAGCAGCTCGGGGGGGAACACCGGGGAGCTGTTTTTT
few	TRBV18	TRBJ1-4	NA	CASSPGLGEKLFF	TGTGCCAGCTCACCGGGCCTAGGGGAAAAACTGTTTTTT
many	TRBV7-2	TRBJ2-2	TRBD1	CASSSLGQFSGELFF	TGTGCCAGCAGCTCCCTGGGACAGTTCTCCGGGGAGCTGTTTTTT
few	TRBV9	TRBJ2-7	TRBD1	CASSGGGQGGYEQYF	TGTGCCAGCAGCGGAGGGGGACAGGGCGGTTACGAGCAGTACTTC
many	TRBV7-2	TRBJ1-1	TRBD1	CASILVGTGGWEAFF	TGTGCCAGCATCCTTGTCGGGACAGGGGGTTGGGAAGCTTTCTTT
NA	TRBV4-1	TRBJ1-5	NA	CASSQVQDSNQPQHF	TGCGCCAGCAGCCAAGTGCAGGATAGCAATCAGCCCCAGCATTTT
many	TRBV7-8	TRBJ2-7	TRBD1	CASSLNILKLNKRRTGGTYEQYF	TGTGCCAGCAGCTTAAACATCCTTAAACTCAATAAAAGAAGGACAGGGGGCACCTACGAGCAGTACTTC
NA	TRBV6-6	TRBJ1-5	NA	CASSSWSGQPQHF	TGTGCCAGCAGTTCGTGGAGCGGACAGCCCCAGCATTTT
few	TRBV6-5	TRBJ1-1	NA	CASSLSGSAEAFF	TGTGCCAGCAGTCTATCCGGATCGGCAGAAGCTTTCTTT
few	TRBV7-9	TRBJ2-3	NA	CASNSVVERAGGTDTQYF	TGTGCCAGCAACTCCGTCGTGGAGCGGGCTGGGGGCACAGATACGCAGTATTTT
few	TRBV9	TRBJ2-3	TRBD2	CASSALAGGTDTQYF	TGTGCCAGCAGCGCCCTAGCGGGGGGCACGGATACGCAGTATTTT
few	TRBV20-1	TRBJ1-2	NA	CSCGRRGGYTF	TGCAGCTGTGGCAGGCGAGGTGGCTACACCTTC